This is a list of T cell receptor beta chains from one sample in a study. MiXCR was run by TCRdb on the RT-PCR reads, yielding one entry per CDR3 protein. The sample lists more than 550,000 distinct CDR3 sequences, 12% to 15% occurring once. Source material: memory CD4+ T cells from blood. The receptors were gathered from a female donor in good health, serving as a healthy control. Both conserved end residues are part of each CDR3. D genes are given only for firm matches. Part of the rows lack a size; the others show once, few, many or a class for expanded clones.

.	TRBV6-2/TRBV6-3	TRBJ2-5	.	CASSFPGSFQETQYF	TGTGCCAGCAGTTTTCCGGGATCCTTCCAAGAGACCCAGTACTTC
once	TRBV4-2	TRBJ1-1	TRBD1	CASSQDLAPGQGSMNTEAFF	TGTGCCAGCAGCCAAGATTTAGCACCGGGACAGGGCTCCATGAACACTGAAGCTTTCTTT
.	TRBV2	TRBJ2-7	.	CASSDQTYEQYF	TGTGCCAGCAGTGACCAAACCTACGAGCAGTACTTC
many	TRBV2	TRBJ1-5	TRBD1	CASSVDRADLQPQHF	TGTGCCAGCAGTGTGGACAGGGCCGATCTGCAGCCCCAGCATTTT
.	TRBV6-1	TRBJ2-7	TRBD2	CASSAHSGRAADEQYF	TGTGCCAGCAGTGCCCATAGCGGGAGGGCGGCCGACGAGCAGTACTTC
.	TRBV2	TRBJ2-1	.	CASSGGPVLDNEQFF	TGTGCCAGCAGTGGTGGGCCCGTCCTGGACAATGAGCAGTTCTTC
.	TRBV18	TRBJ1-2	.	CASSLTGSKLANYGYTF	TGTGCCAGCTCCCTCACGGGAAGCAAGTTAGCTAACTATGGCTACACCTTC
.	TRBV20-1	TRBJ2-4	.	CSAEGLHGHIQYF	TGCAGTGCGGAGGGACTTCACGGCCACATTCAGTACTTC
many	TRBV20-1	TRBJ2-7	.	CSASRTDDGEQYF	TGCAGTGCTAGTCGGACGGACGACGGGGAGCAGTACTTC
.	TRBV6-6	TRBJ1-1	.	CASSYLAEAFF	TGTGCCAGCAGTTATTTGGCTGAAGCTTTCTTT
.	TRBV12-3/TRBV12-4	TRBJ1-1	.	CASSLGALEAFF	TGTGCCAGCAGTTTAGGTGCCCTCGAAGCTTTCTTT
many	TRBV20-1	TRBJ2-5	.	CSASPGPRETQYF	TGCAGTGCGAGTCCGGGACCCAGGGAGACCCAGTACTTC
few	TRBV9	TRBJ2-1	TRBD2	CASSPQGLAAGGEQFF	TGTGCCAGCAGCCCCCAGGGACTAGCTGCGGGGGGCGAGCAGTTCTTC
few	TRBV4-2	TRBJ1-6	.	CASSQDRASSYNSPLHF	TGTGCCAGCAGCCAAGACAGGGCGAGCTCCTATAATTCACCCCTCCACTTT
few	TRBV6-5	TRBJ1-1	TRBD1	CASSLTPGQGTGAFF	TGTGCCAGCAGTCTTACCCCGGGACAGGGCACTGGAGCTTTCTTT
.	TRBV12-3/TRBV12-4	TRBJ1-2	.	CASSPPGGRRGYTF	TGTGCCAGCAGTCCTCCCGGGGGGAGGAGAGGCTACACCTTC
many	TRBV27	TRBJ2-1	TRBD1	CATERTGGNDEQFF	TGTGCCACCGAGAGGACAGGGGGTAACGATGAGCAGTTCTTC
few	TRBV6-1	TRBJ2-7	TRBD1	CASTGQDPSYEQYF	TGTGCCAGCACTGGACAGGACCCCTCCTACGAGCAGTACTTC
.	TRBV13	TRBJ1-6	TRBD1	CASSLGRDRGHSPLHF	TGTGCCAGCAGCTTAGGCCGGGACAGGGGGCATTCACCCCTCCACTTT
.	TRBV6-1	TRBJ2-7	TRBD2	CASSSLRRGDSSYEQYF	TGTGCCAGCAGTTCTCTCCGACGGGGGGATTCTTCCTACGAGCAGTACTTC
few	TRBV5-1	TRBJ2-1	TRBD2	CASSKTGTSGSLQEQFF	TGCGCCAGCAGCAAAACTGGGACTAGCGGGAGTCTACAGGAGCAGTTCTTC
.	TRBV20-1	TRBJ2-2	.	CSAPTSGTNTGELFF	TGCAGTGCCCCAACGTCCGGGACTAACACCGGGGAGCTGTTTTTT
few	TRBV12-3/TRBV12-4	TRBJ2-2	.	CASSSGWGASGELFF	TGTGCCAGCAGTTCAGGATGGGGGGCATCCGGGGAGCTGTTTTTT
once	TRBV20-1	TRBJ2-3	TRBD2	CSATSRRGGTDTQYF	TGCAGTGCTACCTCCAGGCGGGGGGGCACAGATACGCAGTATTTT
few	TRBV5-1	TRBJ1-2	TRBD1	CASSLETGPAVYGYTF	TGCGCCAGCAGCTTGGAGACAGGGCCGGCGGTCTATGGCTACACCTTC
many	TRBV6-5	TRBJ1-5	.	CASGGRGGQPQHF	TGTGCCAGCGGGGGCAGGGGCGGACAGCCCCAGCATTTT
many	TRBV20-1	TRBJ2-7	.	CSARDIGGQQYF	TGCAGTGCTAGAGATATCGGGGGGCAGCAGTACTTC
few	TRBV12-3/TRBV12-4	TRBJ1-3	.	CASSRTVWGNTIYF	TGTGCCAGCAGTCGGACGGTGTGGGGAAACACCATATATTTT
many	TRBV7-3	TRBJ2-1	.	CASSRGAANEQFF	TGTGCCAGCAGCCGGGGGGCGGCGAATGAGCAGTTCTTC
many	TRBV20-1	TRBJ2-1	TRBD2	CSAPVSSGGANEQFF	TGCAGTGCTCCCGTTTCTAGCGGAGGGGCCAATGAGCAGTTCTTC
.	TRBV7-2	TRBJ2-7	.	CASSLRDLYEQYF	TGTGCCAGCAGCTTAAGGGATCTTTACGAGCAGTACTTC
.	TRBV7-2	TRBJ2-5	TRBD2	CASSLAFSGGSGTQYF	TGTGCCAGCAGCTTAGCGTTTAGCGGGGGTAGTGGGACCCAGTACTTC
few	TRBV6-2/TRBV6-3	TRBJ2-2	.	CASSAGTARTNTGELFF	TGTGCCAGCAGCGCCGGGACCGCACGAACGAACACCGGGGAGCTGTTTTTT
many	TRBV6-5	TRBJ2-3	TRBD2	CASNSGRNTQYF	TGTGCCAGCAATAGCGGGAGGAATACGCAGTATTTT
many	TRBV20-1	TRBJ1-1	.	CSAIPPPGKDTEAFF	TGCAGTGCTATCCCCCCACCGGGGAAGGACACTGAAGCTTTCTTT
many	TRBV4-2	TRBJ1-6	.	CASSQEPGTNSPLHF	TGTGCCAGCAGCCAAGAACCAGGGACAAATTCACCCCTCCACTTT
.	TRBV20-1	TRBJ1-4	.	CSAFSVATNEKLFF	TGCAGTGCTTTCTCCGTAGCAACTAATGAAAAACTGTTTTTT
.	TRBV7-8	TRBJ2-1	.	CASSPYEQAGNEQFF	TGTGCCAGCAGCCCGTACGAACAGGCGGGTAATGAGCAGTTCTTC
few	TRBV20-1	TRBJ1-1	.	CSAQAGWGTEAFF	TGCAGTGCTCAAGCAGGGTGGGGGACTGAAGCTTTCTTT
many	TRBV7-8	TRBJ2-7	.	CASSSTPQQAYEQYF	TGTGCCAGCAGCTCCACCCCTCAGCAGGCCTACGAGCAGTACTTC
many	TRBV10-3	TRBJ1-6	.	CAISEQGIGSPLHF	TGTGCCATCAGTGAGCAGGGGATTGGTTCACCCCTCCACTTT
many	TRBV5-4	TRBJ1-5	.	CASSLAGADQPQHF	TGTGCCAGCAGCTTGGCGGGGGCCGATCAGCCCCAGCATTTT
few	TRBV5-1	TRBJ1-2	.	CASTLGAGSQYGYTF	TGCGCCAGCACCCTTGGAGCAGGAAGCCAATATGGCTACACCTTC
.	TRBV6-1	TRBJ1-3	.	CASSEEGNGNTIYF	TGTGCCAGCAGTGAAGAGGGGAACGGAAACACCATATATTTT
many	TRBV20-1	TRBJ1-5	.	CSALPQGQQPQHF	TGCAGTGCTTTACCACAGGGTCAGCAGCCCCAGCATTTT
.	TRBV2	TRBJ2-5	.	CASSDLGQGQTQYF	TGTGCCAGCAGTGATCTGGGGCAGGGCCAGACCCAGTACTTC
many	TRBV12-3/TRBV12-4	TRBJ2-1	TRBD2	CASSRVPGLAALSAF	TGTGCCAGCAGTCGTGTACCGGGACTAGCGGCCCTCAGCGCCTTC
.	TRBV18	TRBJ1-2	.	CASSPGRDYGYTF	TGTGCCAGCTCCCCGGGACGGGACTATGGCTACACCTTC